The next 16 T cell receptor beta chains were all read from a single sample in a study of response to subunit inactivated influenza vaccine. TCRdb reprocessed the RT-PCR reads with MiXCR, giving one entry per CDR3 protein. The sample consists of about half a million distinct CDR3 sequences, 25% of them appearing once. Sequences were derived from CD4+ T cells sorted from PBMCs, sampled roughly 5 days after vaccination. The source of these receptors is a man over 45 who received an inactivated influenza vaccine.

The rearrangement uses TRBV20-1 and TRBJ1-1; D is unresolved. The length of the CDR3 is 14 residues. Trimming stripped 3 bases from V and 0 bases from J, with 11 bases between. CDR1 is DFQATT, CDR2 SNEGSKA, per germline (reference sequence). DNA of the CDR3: TGCAGTGCTAGCCTTGGACGGTTGAACACTGAAGCTTTCTTT. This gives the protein CSASLGRLNTEAFF.

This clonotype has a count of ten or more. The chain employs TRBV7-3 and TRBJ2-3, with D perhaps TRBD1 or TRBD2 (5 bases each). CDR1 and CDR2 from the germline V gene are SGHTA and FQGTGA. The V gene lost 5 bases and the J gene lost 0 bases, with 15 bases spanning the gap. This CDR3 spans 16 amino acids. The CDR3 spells CASSPGTGVSTDTQYF. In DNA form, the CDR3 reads TGTGCCAGCAGCCCAGGGACGGGCGTTAGCACAGATACGCAGTATTTT.

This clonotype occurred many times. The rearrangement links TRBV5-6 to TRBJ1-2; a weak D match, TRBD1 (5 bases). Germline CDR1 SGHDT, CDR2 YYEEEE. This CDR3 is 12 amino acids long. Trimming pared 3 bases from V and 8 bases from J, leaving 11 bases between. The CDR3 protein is CASSSGTEGYTF. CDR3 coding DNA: TGTGCCAGCAGCTCCGGGACGGAGGGCTACACCTTC.

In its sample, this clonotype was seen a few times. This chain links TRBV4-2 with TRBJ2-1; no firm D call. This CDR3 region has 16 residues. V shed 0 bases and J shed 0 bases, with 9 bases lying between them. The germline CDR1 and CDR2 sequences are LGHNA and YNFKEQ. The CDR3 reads CASSQETASSYNEQFF. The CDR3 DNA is TGTGCCAGCAGCCAAGAGACGGCGAGCTCCTACAATGAGCAGTTCTTC.

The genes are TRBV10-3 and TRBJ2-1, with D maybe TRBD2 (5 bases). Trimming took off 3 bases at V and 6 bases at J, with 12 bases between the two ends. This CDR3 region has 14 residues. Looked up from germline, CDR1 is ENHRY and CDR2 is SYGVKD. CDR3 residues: CAISDSDLRNEQFF. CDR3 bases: TGTGCCATCAGTGACTCGGACTTACGCAATGAGCAGTTCTTC.

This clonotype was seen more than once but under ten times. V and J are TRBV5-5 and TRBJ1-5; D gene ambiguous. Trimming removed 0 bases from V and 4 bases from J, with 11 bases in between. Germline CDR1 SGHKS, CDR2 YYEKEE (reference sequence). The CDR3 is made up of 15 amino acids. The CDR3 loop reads CASSLAYVGNQPQHF. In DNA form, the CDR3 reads TGTGCCAGCAGCTTGGCCTACGTGGGGAATCAGCCCCAGCATTTT. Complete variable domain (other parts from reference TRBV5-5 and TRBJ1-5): DAGVTQSPTHLIKTRGQQVTLRCSPISGHKSVSWYQQVLGQGPQFIFQYYEKEERGRGNFPDRFSARQFPNYSSELNVNALLLGDSALYLCASSLAYVGNQPQHFGDGTRLSIL.

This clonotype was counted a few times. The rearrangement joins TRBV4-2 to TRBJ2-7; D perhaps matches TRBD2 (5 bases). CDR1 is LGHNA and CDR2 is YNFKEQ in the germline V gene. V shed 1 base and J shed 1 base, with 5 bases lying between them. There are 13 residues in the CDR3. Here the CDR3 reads CASSQGTSYEQYF. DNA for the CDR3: TGTGCCAGCAGCCAAGGGACTTCCTACGAGCAGTACTTC.

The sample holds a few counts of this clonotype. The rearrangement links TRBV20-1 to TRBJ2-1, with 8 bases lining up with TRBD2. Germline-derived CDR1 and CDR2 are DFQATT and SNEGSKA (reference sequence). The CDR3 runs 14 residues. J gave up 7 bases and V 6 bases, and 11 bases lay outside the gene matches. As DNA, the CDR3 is TGCAGTGCCGTAGTAGCGGGGCAGCTAAATGAGCAGTTCTTC. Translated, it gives CSAVVAGQLNEQFF.

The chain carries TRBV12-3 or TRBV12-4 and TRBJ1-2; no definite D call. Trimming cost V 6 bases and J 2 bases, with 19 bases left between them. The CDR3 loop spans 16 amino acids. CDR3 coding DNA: TGTGCCAGCAGCCCCACACGTCGGACTTCGAACTATGGCTACACCTTC. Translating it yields CASSPTRRTSNYGYTF.

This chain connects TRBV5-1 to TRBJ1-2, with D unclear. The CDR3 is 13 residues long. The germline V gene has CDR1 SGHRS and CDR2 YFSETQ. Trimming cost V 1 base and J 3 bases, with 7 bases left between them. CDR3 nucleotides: TGCGCCAGCAGCTTGAAGGGAGACTATGGCTACACCTTC. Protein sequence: CASSLKGDYGYTF.

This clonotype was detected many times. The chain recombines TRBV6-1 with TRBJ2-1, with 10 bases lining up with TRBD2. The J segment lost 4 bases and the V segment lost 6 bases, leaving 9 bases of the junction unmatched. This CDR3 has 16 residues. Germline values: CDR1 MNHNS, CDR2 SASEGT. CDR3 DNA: TGTGCCAGCAGCCGAGCGGGGGGGCCATGGTACAATGAGCAGTTCTTC. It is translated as CASSRAGGPWYNEQFF.

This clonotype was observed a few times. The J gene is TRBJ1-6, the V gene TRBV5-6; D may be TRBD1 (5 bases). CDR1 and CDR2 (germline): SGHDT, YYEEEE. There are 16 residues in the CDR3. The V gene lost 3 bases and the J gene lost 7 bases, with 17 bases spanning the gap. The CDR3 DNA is TGTGCCAGCAGCTGGGACGGAGCTCCCCGGAATTCACCCCTCCACTTT. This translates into CASSWDGAPRNSPLHF.

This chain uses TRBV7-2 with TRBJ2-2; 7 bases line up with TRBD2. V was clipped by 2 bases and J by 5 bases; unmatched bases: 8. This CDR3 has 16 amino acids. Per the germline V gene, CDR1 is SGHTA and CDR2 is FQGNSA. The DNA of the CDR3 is TGTGCCAGCAGCTTACCCCTAGGACTAGTGACCGGGGAGCTGTTTTTT. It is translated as CASSLPLGLVTGELFF. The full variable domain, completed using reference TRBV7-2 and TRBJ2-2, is GAGVSQSPSNKVTEKGKDVELRCDPISGHTALYWYRQSLGQGLEFLIYFQGNSAPDKSGLPSDRFSAERTGGSVSTLTIQRTQQEDSAVYLCASSLPLGLVTGELFFGEGSRLTVL.

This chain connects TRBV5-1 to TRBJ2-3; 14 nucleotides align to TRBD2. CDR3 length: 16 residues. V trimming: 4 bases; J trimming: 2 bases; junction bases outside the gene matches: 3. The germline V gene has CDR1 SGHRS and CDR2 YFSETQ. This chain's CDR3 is CASSKGLAGVTDTQYF. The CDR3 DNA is TGCGCCAGCAGCAAGGGACTAGCGGGAGTCACAGATACGCAGTATTTT.

The CDR3 reads CASRTPRRNHYGYTF. The CDR3 region has the DNA TGTGCCAGCAGGACGCCCAGACGGAACCACTATGGCTACACCTTC. The chain links TRBV28 to TRBJ1-2, with D unresolved. Germline CDR1 MDHEN, CDR2 SYDVKM. The V gene lost 6 bases and the J gene lost 3 bases, with 17 bases spanning the gap. The CDR3 extends over 15 amino acids.

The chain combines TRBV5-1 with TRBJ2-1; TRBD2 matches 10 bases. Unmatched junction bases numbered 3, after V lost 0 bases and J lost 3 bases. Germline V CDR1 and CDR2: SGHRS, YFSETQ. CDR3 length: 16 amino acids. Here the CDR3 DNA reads TGCGCCAGCAGCTTGGCCAGCGGGGGGGGCTACAATGAGCAGTTCTTC. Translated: CASSLASGGGYNEQFF.